A selection of T cell receptor beta chains follows, all from one sample in a study of T cell responses to AZD1222 COVID-19 vaccine. Libraries were prepared by immunoSEQ multiplex PCR; TCRdb keeps only in-frame clonotypes and omits some of them. The data contain 130,000 to 150,000 clones, around 93% of them singletons. Sample: peripheral blood, taken on day 0 of AZD1222 vaccination. The origin of the receptors is an adult in good health. The CDR3 runs from the conserved cysteine through the conserved F or W. D genes are given only for firm matches.

v_call,cdr3_length,j_call,d_call,cdr3_nt,cdr3_aa
TRBV7-2,15,TRBJ2-3,NA,TGTGCCAGCAGCCCGCAGGAGGGGCGAGGAGATACGCAGTATTTT,CASSPQEGRGDTQYF
TRBV6-6,14,TRBJ1-1,TRBD1,TGTGCCAGCAGTACGGGACAGATGAACACTGAAGCTTTCTTT,CASSTGQMNTEAFF
TRBV7-9,14,TRBJ2-1,NA,TGTGCCAGCAGCTTAACTATCTCCTACAATGAGCAGTTCTTC,CASSLTISYNEQFF
TRBV4-1,16,TRBJ2-1,TRBD2,TGCGCCAGCAGCCCCCTTAGGGGAGGGCCGCAAAATGAGCAGTTCTTC,CASSPLRGGPQNEQFF
TRBV5-8,13,TRBJ2-5,NA,TGTGCCAGCAGCTTGGGGGGTAGGGAGACCCAGTACTTC,CASSLGGRETQYF
TRBV5-5,15,TRBJ2-7,TRBD2,TGTGCCAGCAGCTTGGGGGCTAGCGGGATAAACGAGCAGTACTTC,CASSLGASGINEQYF
TRBV2,14,TRBJ1-3,NA,TGTGCCATCGGGGAGGGGTACTCTGGAAACACCATATATTTT,CAIGEGYSGNTIYF
TRBV7-9,14,TRBJ1-5,NA,TGTGCCAGCAGCTCGAGGCGGGGATCAGGGCCCCAGCATTTT,CASSSRRGSGPQHF
TRBV19,15,TRBJ2-3,TRBD2,TGTGCCAGTAGTACCCAGCGGGGGGGCACAGATACGCAGTATTTT,CASSTQRGGTDTQYF
TRBV9,14,TRBJ2-7,TRBD2,TGTGCCAGCAGCCCAGGAGCGGGGGGGGACGAGCAGTACTTC,CASSPGAGGDEQYF
TRBV7-9,16,TRBJ2-1,TRBD2,TGTGCCAGCAGTCCGAGCGGGGGAAGCTCCTACAATGAGCAGTTCTTC,CASSPSGGSSYNEQFF